This T cell receptor (beta chain) was profiled in a study of cytomegalovirus exposure and HLA in healthy donors. At the level of the study: The roughly 120 validation repertoires matched the 666 first-cohort repertoires in platform, a later analysis reported. The study's findings and limits: Most TCR sequences proved rare, with some public TCRs found in many donors. Researchers reported that a few CMV-associated chains were confirmed in vitro as CMV antigen-specific.

Sequencing was performed with immunoSEQ multiplex PCR; in TCRdb, only in-frame clones are kept and a portion is missing. The sample lists fewer than 200,000 clones; about 90% were seen once. In regard to this clone: Its target is unknown.

Germline loops: CDR1 LNHDA, CDR2 SQIVND (reference sequence). The V end lost 7 bases, the J end lost 4 bases, and 17 bases lay between the germline ends. This CDR3 has 14 residues. This chain joins TRBV19 and TRBJ2-7; possible D gene TRBD1, 7 bases. The sequence derives from a woman younger than 35 in good health and CMV-seropositive. The sample comprised PBMCs. Here the CDR3 reads CASMVGGGQYEQYF. The CDR3 nucleotides read TGTGCCAGTATGGTCGGAGGGGGACAGTACGAGCAGTACTTC.